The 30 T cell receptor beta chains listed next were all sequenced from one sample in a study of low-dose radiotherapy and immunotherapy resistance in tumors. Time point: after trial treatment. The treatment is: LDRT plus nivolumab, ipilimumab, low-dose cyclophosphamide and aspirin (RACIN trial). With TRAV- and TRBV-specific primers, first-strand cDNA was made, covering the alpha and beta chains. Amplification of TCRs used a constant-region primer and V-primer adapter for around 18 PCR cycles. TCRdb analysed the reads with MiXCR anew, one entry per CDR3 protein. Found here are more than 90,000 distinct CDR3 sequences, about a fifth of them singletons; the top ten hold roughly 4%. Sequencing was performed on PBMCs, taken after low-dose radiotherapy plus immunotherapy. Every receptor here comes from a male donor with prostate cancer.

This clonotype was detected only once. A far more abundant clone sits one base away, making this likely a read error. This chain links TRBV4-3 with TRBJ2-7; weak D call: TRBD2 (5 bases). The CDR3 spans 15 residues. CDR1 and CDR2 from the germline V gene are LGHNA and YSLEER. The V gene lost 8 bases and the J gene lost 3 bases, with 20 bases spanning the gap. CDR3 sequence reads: CASCPGLNPDYEQYF. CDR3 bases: TGCGCCAGCTGCCCTGGACTTAATCCGGACTACGAGCAGTACTTC.

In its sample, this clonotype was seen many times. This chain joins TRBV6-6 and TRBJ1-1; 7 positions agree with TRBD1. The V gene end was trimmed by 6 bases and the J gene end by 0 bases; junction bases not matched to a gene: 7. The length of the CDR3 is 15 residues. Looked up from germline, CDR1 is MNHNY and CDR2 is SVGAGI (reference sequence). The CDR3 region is CASSRPGTVNTEAFF. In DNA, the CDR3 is TGTGCCAGCAGCCGCCCCGGGACAGTGAACACTGAAGCTTTCTTT.

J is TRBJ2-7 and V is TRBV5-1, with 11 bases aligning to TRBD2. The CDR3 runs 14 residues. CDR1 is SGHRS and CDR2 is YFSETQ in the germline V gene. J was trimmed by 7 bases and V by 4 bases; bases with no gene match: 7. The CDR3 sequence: CASSETSGGDEQYF. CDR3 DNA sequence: TGCGCCAGCAGCGAAACTAGCGGGGGAGATGAGCAGTACTTC.

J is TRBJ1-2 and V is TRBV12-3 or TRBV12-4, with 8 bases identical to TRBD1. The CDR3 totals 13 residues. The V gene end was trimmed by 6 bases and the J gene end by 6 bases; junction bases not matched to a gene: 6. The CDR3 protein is CASSPGGSDGYTF. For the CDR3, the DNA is TGTGCCAGCAGCCCAGGGGGCTCAGATGGCTACACCTTC.

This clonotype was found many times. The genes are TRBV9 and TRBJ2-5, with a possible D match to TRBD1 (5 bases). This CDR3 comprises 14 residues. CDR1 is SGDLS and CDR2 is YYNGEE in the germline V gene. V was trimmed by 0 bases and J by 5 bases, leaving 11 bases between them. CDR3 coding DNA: TGTGCCAGCAGCGTAGGGGGCGTGGGTGAGACCCAGTACTTC. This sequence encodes CASSVGGVGETQYF.

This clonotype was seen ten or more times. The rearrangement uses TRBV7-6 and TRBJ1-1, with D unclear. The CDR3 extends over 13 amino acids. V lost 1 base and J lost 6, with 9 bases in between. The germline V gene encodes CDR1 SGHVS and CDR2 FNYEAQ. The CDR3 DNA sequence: TGTGCCAGCAGCTTAGTTGAGGTAGCTGAAGCTTTCTTT. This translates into CASSLVEVAEAFF.

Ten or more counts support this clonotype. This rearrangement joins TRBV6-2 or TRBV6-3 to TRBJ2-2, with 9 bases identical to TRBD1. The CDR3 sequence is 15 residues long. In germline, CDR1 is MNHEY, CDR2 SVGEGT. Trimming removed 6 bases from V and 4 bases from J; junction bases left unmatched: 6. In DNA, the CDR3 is TGTGCCAGCAGCGGGACAGGGCTAGGCACCGGGGAGCTGTTTTTT. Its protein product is CASSGTGLGTGELFF.

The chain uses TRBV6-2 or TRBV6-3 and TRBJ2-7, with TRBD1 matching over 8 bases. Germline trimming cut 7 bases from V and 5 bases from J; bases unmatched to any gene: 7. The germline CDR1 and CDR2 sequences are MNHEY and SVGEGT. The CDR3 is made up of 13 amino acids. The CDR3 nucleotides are TGTGCCAGCACCTTACAGGGGGAGGACGAGCAGTACTTC. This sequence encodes CASTLQGEDEQYF.

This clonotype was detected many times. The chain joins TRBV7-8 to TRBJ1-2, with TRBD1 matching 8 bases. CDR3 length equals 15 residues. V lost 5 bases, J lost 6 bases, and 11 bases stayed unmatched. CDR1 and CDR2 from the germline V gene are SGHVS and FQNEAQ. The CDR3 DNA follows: TGTGCCAGCAGCCGACAGGGGCGCCGCCCTGATGGCTACACCTTC. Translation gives CASSRQGRRPDGYTF. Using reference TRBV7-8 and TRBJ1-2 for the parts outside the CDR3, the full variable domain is GAGVSQSPRYKVAKRGQDVALRCDPISGHVSLFWYQQALGQGPEFLTYFQNEAQLDKSGLPSDRFFAERPEGSVSTLKIQRTQQEDSAVYLCASSRQGRRPDGYTFGSGTRLTVV.

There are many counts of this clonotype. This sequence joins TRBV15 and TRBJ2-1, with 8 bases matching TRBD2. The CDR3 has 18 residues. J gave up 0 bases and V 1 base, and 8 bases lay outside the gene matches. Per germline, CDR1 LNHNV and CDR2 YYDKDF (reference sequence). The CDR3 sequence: CATSRVRAGVTSYNEQFF. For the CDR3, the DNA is TGTGCCACCAGCAGAGTTCGAGCGGGGGTTACCTCCTACAATGAGCAGTTCTTC.

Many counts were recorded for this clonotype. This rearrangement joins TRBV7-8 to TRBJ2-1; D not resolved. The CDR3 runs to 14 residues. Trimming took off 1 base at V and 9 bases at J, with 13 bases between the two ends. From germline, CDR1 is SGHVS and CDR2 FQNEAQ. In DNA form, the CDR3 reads TGTGCCAGCAGCTTAGGCACAGTACTAAGTGAGCAGTTCTTC. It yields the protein CASSLGTVLSEQFF.

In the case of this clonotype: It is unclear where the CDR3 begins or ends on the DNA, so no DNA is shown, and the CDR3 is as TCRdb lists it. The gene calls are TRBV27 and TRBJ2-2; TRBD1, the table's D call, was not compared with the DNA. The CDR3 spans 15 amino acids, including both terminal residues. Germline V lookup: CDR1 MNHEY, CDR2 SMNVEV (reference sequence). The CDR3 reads CASSFFQGYPGSCFF.

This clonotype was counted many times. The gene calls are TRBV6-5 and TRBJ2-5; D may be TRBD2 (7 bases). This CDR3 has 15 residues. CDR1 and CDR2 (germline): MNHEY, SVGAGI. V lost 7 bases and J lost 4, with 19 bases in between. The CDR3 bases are TGTGCCAGCAACTTACGTGGGGGGGCAAGAGAGACCCAGTACTTC. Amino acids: CASNLRGGARETQYF.

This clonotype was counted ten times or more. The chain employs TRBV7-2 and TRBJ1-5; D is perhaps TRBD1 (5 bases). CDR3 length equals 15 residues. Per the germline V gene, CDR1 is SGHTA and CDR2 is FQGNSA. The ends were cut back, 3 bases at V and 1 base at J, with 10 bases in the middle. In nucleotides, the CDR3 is TGTGCCAGCAGCTTCCAGGGTCGAAGCAATCAGCCCCAGCATTTT. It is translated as CASSFQGRSNQPQHF.

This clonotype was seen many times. CDR3: CASGPSRGETQYF. DNA for the CDR3: TGTGCCAGCGGCCCCAGCAGAGGGGAGACCCAGTACTTC. This chain uses TRBV5-6 with TRBJ2-5, with a possible D match to TRBD2 (5 bases). The CDR3 has 13 residues. V was trimmed by 7 bases and J by 5 bases, leaving 15 bases between them. Germline CDR1 reads SGHDT; CDR2 reads YYEEEE.

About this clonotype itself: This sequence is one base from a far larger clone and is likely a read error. The CDR3 sequence is CSVAKYNEQYF. CDR3 nucleotides: TGCAGCGTAGCAAAATACAATGAGCAGTACTTC. This chain connects TRBV29-1 to TRBJ2-7; D remains ambiguous. The germline CDR1 and CDR2 sequences are SQVTM and ANQGSEA. This CDR3 has 11 amino acids. V was pared by 6 bases and J by 7 bases, with 13 bases between.

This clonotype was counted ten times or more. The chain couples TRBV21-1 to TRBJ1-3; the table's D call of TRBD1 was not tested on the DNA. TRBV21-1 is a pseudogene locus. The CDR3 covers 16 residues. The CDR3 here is CASSKGDRGTGNTIYF. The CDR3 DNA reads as TGTGCCAGCAGCAAAGGAGACAGGGGCACTGGAAACACCATATATTTT.

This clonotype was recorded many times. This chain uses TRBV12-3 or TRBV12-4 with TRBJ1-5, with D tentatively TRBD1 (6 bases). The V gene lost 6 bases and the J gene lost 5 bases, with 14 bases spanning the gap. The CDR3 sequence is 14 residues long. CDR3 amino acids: CASSLDSDYQPQHF. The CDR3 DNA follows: TGTGCCAGCAGCCTGGACAGCGACTATCAGCCCCAGCATTTT.

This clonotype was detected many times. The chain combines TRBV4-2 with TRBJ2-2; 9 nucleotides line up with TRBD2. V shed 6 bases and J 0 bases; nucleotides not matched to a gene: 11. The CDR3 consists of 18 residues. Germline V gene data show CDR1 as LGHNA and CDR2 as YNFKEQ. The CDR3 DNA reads TGTGCCAGCAGTATCCAAGGGGGCGGGGGGGCGAACACCGGGGAGCTGTTTTTT. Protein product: CASSIQGGGGANTGELFF.

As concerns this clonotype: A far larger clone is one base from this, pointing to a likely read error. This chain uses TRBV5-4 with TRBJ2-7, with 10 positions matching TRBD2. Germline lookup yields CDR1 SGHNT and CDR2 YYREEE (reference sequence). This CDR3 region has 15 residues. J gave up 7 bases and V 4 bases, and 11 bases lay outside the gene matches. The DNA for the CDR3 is TGTGCCAGCAGCCAAACTAGCGGGGCTTTCAATGAGCAGTACTTC. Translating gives CASSQTSGAFNEQYF. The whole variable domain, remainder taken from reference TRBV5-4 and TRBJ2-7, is ETGVTQSPTHLIKTRGQQVTLRCSSQSGHNTVSWYQQALGQGPQFIFQYYREEENGRGNFPPRFSGLQFPNYSSELNVNALELDDSALYLCASSQTSGAFNEQYFGPGTRLTVT.

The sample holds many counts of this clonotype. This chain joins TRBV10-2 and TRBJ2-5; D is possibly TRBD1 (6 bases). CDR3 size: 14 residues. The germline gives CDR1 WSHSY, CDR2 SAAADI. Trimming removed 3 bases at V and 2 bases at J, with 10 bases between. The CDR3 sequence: CASSDRGSQETQYF. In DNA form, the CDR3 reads TGCGCCAGCAGTGATAGGGGGTCACAAGAGACCCAGTACTTC.

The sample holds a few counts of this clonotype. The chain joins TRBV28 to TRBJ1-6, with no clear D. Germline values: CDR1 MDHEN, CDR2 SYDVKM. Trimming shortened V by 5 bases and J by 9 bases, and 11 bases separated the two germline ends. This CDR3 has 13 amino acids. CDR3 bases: TGTGCCAGCAGTGTAATACAGCCTTCACCCCTCCACTTT. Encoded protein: CASSVIQPSPLHF.

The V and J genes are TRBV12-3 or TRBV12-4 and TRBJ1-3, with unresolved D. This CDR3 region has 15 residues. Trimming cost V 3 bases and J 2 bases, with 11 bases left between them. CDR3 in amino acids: CASSLIGGTGNTIYF. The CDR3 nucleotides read TGTGCCAGCAGTTTGATCGGCGGGACTGGAAACACCATATATTTT.

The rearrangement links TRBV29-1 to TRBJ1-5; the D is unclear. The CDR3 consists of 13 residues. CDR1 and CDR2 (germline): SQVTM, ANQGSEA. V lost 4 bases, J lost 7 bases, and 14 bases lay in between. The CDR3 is CSVGPPGYQPQHF. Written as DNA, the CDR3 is TGCAGCGTTGGGCCCCCGGGGTACCAGCCCCAGCATTTT.

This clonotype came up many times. CDR3 in amino acids: CASRPEANYGYTF. CDR3 coding DNA: TGTGCCAGCCGTCCGGAGGCTAACTATGGCTACACCTTC. The chain has TRBV6-2 or TRBV6-3 and TRBJ1-2; D is unresolved. This CDR3 contains 13 residues. Trimming shortened V by 8 bases and J by 0 bases, and 10 bases separated the two germline ends. CDR1 is MNHEY, CDR2 SVGEGT, per germline.

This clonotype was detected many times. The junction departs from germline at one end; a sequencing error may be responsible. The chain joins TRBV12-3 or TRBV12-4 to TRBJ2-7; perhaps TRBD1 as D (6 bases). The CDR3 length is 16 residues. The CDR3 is CASILAPGHPSYEQYF. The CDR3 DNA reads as TGTGCCAGCATTTTAGCACCGGGACACCCCTCCTACGAGCAGTACTTC.

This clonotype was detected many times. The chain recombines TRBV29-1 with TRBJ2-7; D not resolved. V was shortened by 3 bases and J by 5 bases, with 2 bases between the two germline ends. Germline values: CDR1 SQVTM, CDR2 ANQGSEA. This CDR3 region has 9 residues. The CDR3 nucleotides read TGCAGCGTTGAGAACGAGCAGTACTTC. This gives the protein CSVENEQYF.

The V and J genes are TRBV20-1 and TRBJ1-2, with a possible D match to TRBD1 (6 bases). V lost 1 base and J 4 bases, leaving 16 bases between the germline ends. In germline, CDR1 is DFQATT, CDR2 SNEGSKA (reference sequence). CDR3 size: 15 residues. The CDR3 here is CSARATDRNFYGYTF. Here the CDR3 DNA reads TGCAGTGCTAGAGCCACGGACAGAAACTTCTATGGCTACACCTTC.

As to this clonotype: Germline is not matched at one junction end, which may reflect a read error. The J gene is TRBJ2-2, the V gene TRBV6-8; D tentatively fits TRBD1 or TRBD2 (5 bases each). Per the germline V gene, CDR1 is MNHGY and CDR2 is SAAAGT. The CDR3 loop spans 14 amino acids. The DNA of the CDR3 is TGTGCCAACAGTTACGACAGAAACACCGGGAAGCTGTTTTTT. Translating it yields CANSYDRNTGKLFF.

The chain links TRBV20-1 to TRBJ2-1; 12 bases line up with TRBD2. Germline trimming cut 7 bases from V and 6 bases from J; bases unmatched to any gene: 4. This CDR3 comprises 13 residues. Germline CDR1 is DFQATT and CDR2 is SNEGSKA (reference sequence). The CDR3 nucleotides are TGCAGTGTCACTAGCGGGGGGACCAATGAGCAGTTCTTC. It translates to CSVTSGGTNEQFF.